These 5 T cell receptor beta chains came from one sample sequenced in a study of blood T cell repertoires in COVID-19. Clones were sequenced by immunoSEQ multiplex PCR, and TCRdb holds only the in-frame ones, with some missing. The sample consists of about 94,000 clones, 75% to 85% of them appearing once. The sample consisted of peripheral blood. These receptors were taken from a woman aged 80 or older with acute or convalescent COVID-19.

The chain couples TRBV7-3 to TRBJ2-3; 11 bases are a match to TRBD1. V lost 8 bases, J lost 4 bases, and 5 bases stayed unmatched. CDR1 and CDR2 from the germline V gene are SGHTA and FQGTGA. The CDR3 loop spans 14 amino acids. CDR3: CASGQGARADTQYF. The CDR3 region has the DNA TGTGCCAGCGGACAGGGGGCAAGAGCAGATACGCAGTATTTT.

This chain links TRBV19 with TRBJ1-1, with 7 bases identical to TRBD1. V was pared by 5 bases and J by 2 bases, with 11 bases of the junction left unmatched. The germline V gene encodes CDR1 LNHDA and CDR2 SQIVND (reference sequence). The CDR3 is made up of 16 amino acids. CDR3 in DNA: TGTGCCAGTAGTTATGGACAGGAGGAGTTTAACACTGAAGCTTTCTTT. Translated: CASSYGQEEFNTEAFF.

The chain is built from TRBV29-1 and TRBJ2-3; the D is unclear. V gave up 4 bases and J gave up 0 bases, with 8 bases separating them. The germline CDR1 and CDR2 sequences are SQVTM and ANQGSEA. The CDR3 spans 13 residues. CDR3 sequence: CSVAQSSTDTQYF. The CDR3 bases are TGCAGCGTTGCACAGTCTAGCACAGATACGCAGTATTTT.

This clone was counted a single time. The V and J genes are TRBV29-1 and TRBJ2-7, with TRBD1 as a possible D gene (5 bases). Deletions cut 6 bases from V and 0 bases from J, with 9 bases between. Looked up from germline, CDR1 is SQVTM and CDR2 is ANQGSEA. This CDR3 is 12 amino acids long. For the CDR3, the DNA is TGCAGCGTAACGACAGCCTCCTACGAGCAGTACTTC. It is translated as CSVTTASYEQYF.

The rearrangement links TRBV3-1 (or the pseudogene TRBV3-2) to TRBJ1-2; D call uncertain. V was cut by 2 bases and J by 8 bases, with 9 bases left in between. Per germline, CDR1 LGHDT and CDR2 YNNKEL (reference sequence). The CDR3 has 12 amino acids. The CDR3 nucleotides read TGTGCCAGCAGCCAATTTGAGGGCGGCTACACCTTC. Protein: CASSQFEGGYTF.